The 17 T cell receptor beta chains given below trace back to one sample, sequenced in a study of cytomegalovirus exposure and HLA in healthy donors. The PCR made use of 60 Vbeta and 13 Jbeta primers. The table came from immunoSEQ multiplex PCR; TCRdb's copy has only in-frame clones and leaves some out. The repertoire includes more than 150,000 clones, about 72% of them detected once, and 1.4% sits in the top ten. The specimen was PBMCs. The receptor source for this set is a male donor in good health and CMV-seronegative.

The V gene is TRBV29-1, the J gene TRBJ2-2; weak D call: TRBD1 (5 bases). Trimming stripped 7 bases from V and 3 bases from J, with 15 bases between. The CDR3 has 14 residues. The germline gives CDR1 SQVTM, CDR2 ANQGSEA. This CDR3 reads CSASQAPDTGELFF. The CDR3 coding sequence is TGCAGCGCCTCACAGGCGCCGGACACCGGGGAGCTGTTTTTT.

This clone appeared a single time. The gene calls are TRBV27 and TRBJ2-5; the D gene is possibly TRBD2 (6 bases). Germline V CDR1 and CDR2: MNHEY, SMNVEV (reference sequence). This CDR3 contains 14 residues. The ends were cut back, 6 bases at V and 4 bases at J, with 15 bases in the middle. Written as DNA, the CDR3 is TGTGCCAGCAGCCCGGGACTGCCAGGAGAGACCCAGTACTTC. Its translation: CASSPGLPGETQYF.

On this clone: One junction end disagrees with the germline gene, perhaps due to a read error. The rearrangement uses TRBV7-9 and TRBJ2-5; 10 bases map to TRBD2. This CDR3 comprises 13 residues. Germline loops: CDR1 SEHNR, CDR2 FQNEAQ (reference sequence). CDR3 sequence reads: CAHPSAGGPGVDF. The CDR3 DNA sequence: TGTGCCCACCCCTCAGCGGGAGGGCCGGGAGTGGACTTC.

The chain recombines TRBV28 with TRBJ1-1, with 9 bases identical to TRBD1. The CDR3 is 19 amino acids. V lost 1 base to trimming and J lost 1 base; unmatched junction nucleotides: 13. CDR1 and CDR2 (germline): MDHEN, SYDVKM. CDR3: CASSLYRGLGPRRNTEAFF. CDR3 DNA: TGTGCCAGCAGTTTATACAGGGGGCTAGGGCCTCGCCGGAACACTGAAGCTTTCTTT.

This clone was observed once. V gene TRBV7-6 combines with J gene TRBJ1-6, with 9 bases fitting TRBD1. Trimming removed 5 bases from V and 6 bases from J; junction bases left unmatched: 11. Germline V gene sequence: CDR1 SGHVS, CDR2 FNYEAQ. CDR3 length: 17 amino acids. The CDR3 protein is CASSKNLPGQGNSPLHF. CDR3 bases: TGTGCCAGCAGCAAAAATTTGCCGGGACAGGGTAATTCACCCCTCCACTTT.

The V and J genes are TRBV5-4 and TRBJ1-2; TRBD1 agrees at 8 bases. Germline CDR1 SGHNT, CDR2 YYREEE (reference sequence). Germline trimming cut 4 bases from V and 8 bases from J; bases unmatched to any gene: 7. CDR3 length: 13 amino acids. The CDR3 is CASSQGAHGGYTF. The CDR3 nucleotides read TGTGCCAGCAGCCAGGGGGCGCATGGAGGCTACACCTTC.

This chain connects TRBV4-2 to TRBJ1-6, with TRBD1 matching over 7 bases. CDR3 length: 17 residues. Per the germline V gene, CDR1 is LGHNA and CDR2 is YNFKEQ. Trimming cost V 3 bases and J 5 bases; bases outside gene matches: 10. The CDR3 DNA is TGTGCCAGCAGCCAGAACCGAGGGGGCGCCCATAATTCACCCCTCCACTTT. Protein: CASSQNRGGAHNSPLHF.

V and J are TRBV10-3 and TRBJ2-1; 13 bases agree with TRBD2. V dropped 5 bases and J dropped 1; count of bases not matched to a gene: 2. This CDR3 contains 16 residues. Germline V lookup: CDR1 ENHRY, CDR2 SYGVKD. The CDR3 here is CAISTSGGASYNEQFF. CDR3 nucleotide sequence: TGTGCCATCAGTACTAGCGGGGGGGCGTCCTACAATGAGCAGTTCTTC.

A few counts support this clone. V usage is TRBV6-5 and J usage is TRBJ2-7; D perhaps matches TRBD1 (7 bases). The CDR3 is 15 residues long. The V gene lost 0 bases and the J gene lost 6 bases, with 15 bases spanning the gap. Germline CDR1 MNHEY, CDR2 SVGAGI. The DNA for the CDR3 is TGTGCCAGCAGTTACTCACCTAGACAGGGAGGCGAGCAGTACTTC. Its protein is CASSYSPRQGGEQYF.

J is TRBJ1-1 and V is TRBV9; D is possibly TRBD1 (5 bases). V was pared by 1 base and J by 1 base, with 11 bases between. This CDR3 is built from 15 residues. CDR1 is SGDLS, CDR2 YYNGEE, per germline. The CDR3: CASSVQGLGNTEAFF. The CDR3 bases are TGTGCCAGCAGCGTACAGGGCTTAGGGAACACTGAAGCTTTCTTT.

The J gene is TRBJ1-1, the V gene TRBV7-8, with D unclear. CDR3 size: 14 residues. V lost 5 bases to trimming and J lost 10 bases, with 20 bases between them. Per the germline V gene, CDR1 is SGHVS and CDR2 is FQNEAQ. The CDR3 protein is CASSLEWAPPPAFF. For the CDR3, the DNA is TGTGCCAGCAGCCTCGAGTGGGCTCCCCCACCAGCTTTCTTT. The full variable domain, its missing parts supplied by reference TRBV7-8 and TRBJ1-1, is GAGVSQSPRYKVAKRGQDVALRCDPISGHVSLFWYQQALGQGPEFLTYFQNEAQLDKSGLPSDRFFAERPEGSVSTLKIQRTQQEDSAVYLCASSLEWAPPPAFFGQGTRLTVV.

A note on this clone: Sequence at one end of the junction differs from germline and may be a read error. The chain has TRBV7-9 and TRBJ2-7; TRBD2 matches 14 bases. The germline V gene has CDR1 SEHNR and CDR2 FQNEAQ (reference sequence). CDR3 length: 15 amino acids. The CDR3 bases are TGTGCCAGCAGCTCGACTAGCGGGAGGGCCGGTGAGCAGCACTTC. Its translation: CASSSTSGRAGEQHF. The full variable domain, completed using reference TRBV7-9 and TRBJ2-7, is DTGVSQNPRHKITKRGQNVTFRCDPISEHNRLYWYRQTLGQGPEFLTYFQNEAQLEKSRLLSDRFSAERPKGSFSTLEIQRTEQGDSAMYLCASSSTSGRAGEQHFGPGTRLTVT.

The chain has TRBV5-6 and TRBJ2-3, with 10 bases identical to TRBD1. V lost 3 bases, J lost 7 bases, and 8 bases stayed unmatched. CDR1 is SGHDT, CDR2 YYEEEE, per germline. The CDR3 extends over 15 amino acids. The CDR3 DNA reads TGTGCCAGCAGCTCCGTCCCGGGACAGGGGAATACGCAGTATTTT. This codes for CASSSVPGQGNTQYF.

The chain combines TRBV27 with TRBJ2-2, with D perhaps TRBD2 (7 bases). Per germline, CDR1 MNHEY and CDR2 SMNVEV (reference sequence). Trimming took 6 bases from V and 1 from J, leaving 9 bases between them. The length of the CDR3 is 14 residues. The CDR3 DNA sequence: TGTGCCAGCAGCGGGGGGCGGAACACCGGGGAGCTGTTTTTT. This sequence encodes CASSGGRNTGELFF.

The genes are TRBV11-2 and TRBJ2-3, with D tentatively TRBD2 (6 bases). Germline loops: CDR1 SGHAT, CDR2 FQNNGV. There are 15 residues in the CDR3. With 0 bases removed from V and 7 bases from J, the gap between germline ends came to 14 bases. The CDR3 DNA follows: TGTGCCAGCAGCTTAGATTACGGAGGGGTTAATACGCAGTATTTT. It yields the protein CASSLDYGGVNTQYF.

The chain links TRBV27 to TRBJ2-3, with TRBD2 identical over 10 bases. From germline, CDR1 is MNHEY and CDR2 SMNVEV (reference sequence). The CDR3 length is 15 residues. V lost 3 bases to trimming and J lost 3 bases; unmatched junction nucleotides: 3. CDR3 nucleotides: TGTGCCAGCAGTTTTGGGACTAGCGTTACAGATACGCAGTATTTT. Protein product: CASSFGTSVTDTQYF.

This chain links TRBV4-1 with TRBJ2-7; a weak D match, TRBD2 (6 bases). This CDR3 comprises 15 residues. The V end was cut by 4 bases, the J end by 2 bases, with 15 bases between. Looked up from germline, CDR1 is MGHRA and CDR2 is YSYEKL. CDR3 residues: CASSPGGAPAYEQYF. Written as DNA, the CDR3 is TGCGCCAGCAGCCCTGGAGGGGCCCCGGCCTACGAGCAGTACTTC.